This T cell receptor (beta chain) appears in the sequencing data of a study of cytomegalovirus exposure and HLA in healthy donors. General study results and limits: Trimming of TCR beta V- and J-genes showed a link, identified in a later analysis, to a missense DCLRE1C variant. Donors were assumed by presence/absence analyses to have roughly uniform sequencing depth. Beyond CMV serostatus, there was no information to go on about immune exposure.

Germline V gives CDR1 MNHNS, CDR2 SASEGT. This CDR3 spans 13 amino acids. V shed 6 bases and J shed 4 bases, with 12 bases lying between them. About this clone itself: As yet, its antigen is unknown.

In the PCR, 60 Vbeta and 13 Jbeta primers were used. TCRdb's copy holds only in-frame clones and misses some; the assay was immunoSEQ multiplex PCR. The sample carries around 220,000 clones, about 74% recorded once. This chain links TRBV6-1 with TRBJ1-2; a possible D gene is TRBD1 (6 bases). The TCR originated in a woman aged 30 to 39 in good health and CMV-seronegative. The sample was PBMCs. The CDR3 nucleotides are TGTGCCAGCAGAAGGGGGAAAGGCTATGGCTACACCTTC. Amino acids: CASRRGKGYGYTF.